The T cell receptor beta chain described here comes from a study of cytomegalovirus exposure and HLA in healthy donors (dated 2017 in TCRdb). For the wider study: According to an earlier analysis of a few hundred of the donors, about 180 million T cells yielded 95 million to 140 million unique TCR beta sequences and less than 300 Gb of sequence data. On average, over 200,000 unique TCR beta nucleotide sequences were sequenced per donor among a few hundred genotyped donors of the cohort, with roughly 20% of those sequences being non-productive. A later genetic analysis used genome-wide SNP genotypes for about 60% of the roughly 700 donors, treating that subset as a discovery cohort. HLA typing included class I and class II loci at four-digit resolution. The study aimed to test whether signatures of past pathogen exposure could be identified by cataloging public T cell receptors. About 300 gigabases of sequencing data and roughly 80 million unique TCR sequences made up an early release that covered 640 HLA-typed donors. Four to six DR-DQ haplotypes were handled as single units for association and clustering, since linkage in the cohort was strong. In addition to the first cohort of several hundred subjects, a separate validation cohort of 120 different subjects was used. Typing coverage differed by locus: A, B, C, DRB1 and DQB1 were typed in about 629-640 donors, DQA1 in 500 to 550, DPA1 in around 600, and DPB1 in just under 490. All discovery cohort repertoires had been generated on a single sequencing platform. A later analysis re-analyzed previously published TCR beta repertoires from approximately 670 donors and added high-resolution HLA genotyping to study TCR occurrence patterns. The study combined high-throughput TCR immunosequencing, statistical association of individual TCRs with disease status, and machine learning to predict cytomegalovirus infection status. The T cell repertoires of 670 or so subjects were profiled by immunosequencing and related to cytomegalovirus serostatus. In the later analysis, no new phenotypic data were used to find candidate immune exposures; instead, reliance was placed on TCR beta sequences and their occurrence across donors. The genetic ancestry cluster associated with self-reported Caucasian donors included roughly 84% of the 300 to 450 genotyped donors. Alongside the repertoire data, information on donor age, sex, ethnicity and CMV serostatus was compiled. An earlier analysis of 500 to 650 of the donors applied high-throughput TCR beta sequencing to assess whether each TCR beta V gene segment acted as functional or pseudogenic. Study-wide findings and limitations: In a later analysis, several top co-occurrence clusters were reported to appear linked to parvovirus B19, influenza, CMV and Epstein-Barr virus. A later analysis found that HLA-associated TCR beta chains were more clonally expanded and had lower generation probabilities than equally common non-associated chains. About 15 rarely observed V segments, including chromosome 9 orphons, were excluded from the earlier analysis of several hundred of the donors because counts were too low. In both the original and validation cohorts, the classifier was reported to diagnose cytomegalovirus status with high specificity and sensitivity. Some IMGT-functional V segments, including TRBV6-2 and TRBV6-3, could not be told apart with the 87-base-pair reads, so those segments were excluded. According to a later analysis, TCR association rates differed among HLA loci, with DRB1 alleles showing the most associated TCRs and HLA-C alleles showing the fewest. An earlier analysis of some 560 of the donors showed that most TCR beta V segments appeared in productive rearrangements either about 87% or about 30% of the time, which broadly matched IMGT annotations. In a later genetic analysis, fewer N-insertions in productive TCRs were reported among donors in an Asian-associated ancestry cluster than the roughly 640-donor mean. Linkage disequilibrium might explain the correlated functional status among segregating V segments, but an unknown experimental factor could not be ruled out. An association between a missense DCLRE1C variant and V-gene and J-gene trimming of TCR beta chains was found in a later genetic analysis and replicated in an independent cohort. Only TCR beta chains were sequenced in this cohort, and the absence of alpha or paired-chain data limited detectable features. Because some donors lacked HLA typing at each locus, the association tests relied only on the typed subset. The study gave a list of 150 to 200 TCR beta chains associated with cytomegalovirus. A cluster of highly shared sequence variants was judged likely to represent a technical artifact of the sequencing pipeline. In vitro tests confirmed that a few of the cytomegalovirus-associated TCR beta chains recognize cytomegalovirus antigens. The only immune exposure information available for the cohort was CMV serostatus. Strong co-occurrence of HLA alleles, especially DR and DQ, made assigning TCR associations to individual alleles difficult. Most TCR sequences were seen in very few donors, while some public TCRs were found in many individuals. A later analysis found that most CMV-associated TCR beta chains appeared HLA-restricted, with HLA associations seemingly driven largely by CMV exposure. A later analysis associated 15,000 to 20,000 TCR beta sequences with specific HLA alleles at a false discovery rate of 0.05. Sequencing depth was assumed to be roughly uniform across donors in the presence/absence analyses, though that assumption may not hold. It was suggested by the authors that the approach could potentially be generalized to other disease states and immunological phenotypes. A further reported finding was that TCR beta sequences accurately predicted the HLA-A and HLA-B alleles for most subjects in the first cohort.

The cohort was made up of around 720 healthy bone marrow donors. All cohort members were sampled while nominally healthy, although unrecorded immune exposures were likely present. The donor was CMV seronegative and belonged to the group of over 300 seronegative cohort members. Every donor gave a peripheral blood sample, and the peripheral blood mononuclear cells from that sample were used for TCR beta sequencing. Genomic DNA extraction from the blood cell samples was performed with the Qiagen DNeasy Blood Extraction Kit. Notes on this clone: The antigen this receptor binds is unknown. It has no much larger one-base neighbor in the sample; base qualities were not kept.

The CDR3 sequence holds 15 residues, the cysteine and phenylalanine included. Only CDR3 DNA remains: 45 bases, in frame from the first base. As encoded in the germline V gene, CDR1 is MDHEN while CDR2 is SYDVKM. Compared with germline, V lacks 3 bases and J lacks 5 bases; bases without a gene match: 6. Libraries were made using the immunoSEQ multiplex PCR assay. For the multiplex PCR, a mixture combining 60 forward primers for TCR Vbeta segments and 13 reverse primers for TCR Jbeta segments was used. Amplification of the CDR3 region of rearranged TCR beta genes was performed with a multiplex PCR assay on genomic DNA. Amplified TCR beta libraries were sequenced as 87-base-pair reads on the Illumina HiSeq System. The original pipeline was this. Across the 666 repertoires, a later analysis counted roughly 84 million unique TCR beta chains, around 11 million of which were shared by at least two donors. Raw reads were error-corrected and collapsed into unique sequences with a nearest-neighbor algorithm that merged closely related sequences to remove PCR and sequencing errors. To assign V, D and J gene segments, CDR3 sequences were aligned to IMGT reference sequences. For a sequence to be retained, at least a six-nucleotide match to both a V gene segment and a J gene segment was required. Rearrangements were called productive when the CDR3 lacked stop codons and stayed in frame with V and J; all others were non-productive. Following IMGT convention, CDR3 was defined as the stretch from the second conserved V-encoded cysteine to the conserved J-encoded phenylalanine. In an earlier analysis of around 570 of the donors, sequences lacking an unambiguous match to a single V gene segment were excluded. An earlier analysis of fewer than 750 of the donors called V segments functional above 56.7% productive rearrangements and segregating when the between-donor standard deviation exceeded 5%. A statistical classification framework was built for diagnosing cytomegalovirus status from the catalog of TCR beta chain sequences. A later analysis assigned V and J genes by comparing TCR nucleotide sequences with IMGT/GENE-DB human TR gene sequences. Using the TCRdist pipeline, a later analysis assigned CDR3 sequences along with most-parsimonious VDJ recombination scenarios. A later analysis defined each TCR beta chain by its CDR3 amino acid sequence plus V-gene family, and excluded reads lacking a unique V-gene family. A later analysis removed several hundred highly shared, low-generation-probability nucleotide sequences to deal with suspected cross-contamination and a sequencing artifact. In a later analysis, a clonal expansion index was calculated for each public chain from normalized within-repertoire ranks of inferred template counts. A later analysis computed generation probabilities with a VDJ recombination model fitted to out-of-frame rearrangements, and checked the results against IGoR. A later analysis scored TCR-TCR, TCR-HLA and TCR-CMV co-occurrence with hypergeometric tests, applying a repertoire-size bias correction to TCR pairs. False discovery rates were estimated in a later analysis by permuting HLA or CMV assignments 20 times. In a later analysis, co-occurring TCRs were grouped using DBSCAN, with TCRdist sequence similarity added in when clustering inside HLA-allele-positive subsets. Repertoires with fewer than 30,000 or more than 120,000 public chains were left out of co-occurrence clustering, as were five repertoires with anomalous nucleotide sharing. In its TCRdb copy, this immuneACCESS table keeps in-frame sequences only and misses some clones. Where compared with another copy, unresolved V genes explain less than half of these, and the others have no known cause. From that table come the V and J calls and clone size; the DNA was used to work out D and trimming. Here the sample has fewer than 100,000 clones; 76% occur a single time. Roughly 2% of the sample goes to the ten largest clones.

Recombination connected TRBV28 to TRBJ1-1; TRBD1 matches 10 bases in the middle. The receptor comes from a middle-aged man in good health and CMV-seronegative. The sample was PBMCs. The DNA is TGTGCCAGCAGTTTGTTGGGACAGGGGACGACTGAAGCTTTCTTT. Its translation reads: CASSLLGQGTTEAFF.